These T cell receptor beta chains were read from a single sample in a study of blood T cell repertoires in COVID-19. Clones were read by immunoSEQ multiplex PCR, and TCRdb kept only the in-frame ones, dropping some. The data hold nearly 350,000 clones, with approximately 82% observed a single time. Material for sequencing was peripheral blood. The origin of the receptors is a man younger than 40 with active or convalescent COVID-19. Each CDR3 is given with its conserved first and last residue. Each record gives: J gene, clone size, V gene, D gene, CDR3 DNA, CDR3 protein. D genes are given only for firm matches. Only some rows state a clone size, as once, few, many or a class for expanded clones.

>TRBJ1-1|NA|TRBV4-1|NA
TGCGCCAGCAGCCAATACAGGGAAAGGACTGAAGCTTTCTTT
CASSQYRERTEAFF
>TRBJ2-1|NA|TRBV5-1|NA
TGCGCCAGCAGTCCGCCGGGGGATGAGCAGTTCTTC
CASSPPGDEQFF
>TRBJ2-7|NA|TRBV19|NA
TGTGCCACCAGTGGTGAGGGGGAGTTTCTCTACGAGCAGTACTTC
CATSGEGEFLYEQYF
>TRBJ1-6|NA|TRBV6-2/TRBV6-3|TRBD1
TGTGCCAGCAGTGTGTCAGGGGGCTGGAATAATTCACCCCTCCACTTT
CASSVSGGWNNSPLHF
>TRBJ1-2|NA|TRBV28|TRBD1
TGTGCCAGCACTCTGGGGAAGGGACAGACCTATGGCTACACCTTC
CASTLGKGQTYGYTF
>TRBJ2-3|NA|TRBV30|NA
TGTGCCTGGAGTGTACTACTTCCGGGAGCGGATACGCAGTATTTT
CAWSVLLPGADTQYF
>TRBJ1-3|once|TRBV10-3|TRBD1
TGTGCCATCGCCCCTGGCGGACAGGTTCCTCCTGGAAACACCATATATTTT
CAIAPGGQVPPGNTIYF
>TRBJ2-1|NA|TRBV7-3|NA
TGTGCCAGCAGCTTATCTCTAACGGTCCTCTACAATGAGCAGTTCTTC
CASSLSLTVLYNEQFF
>TRBJ2-5|NA|TRBV28|NA
TGTGCCAGTAGTTTAGGAGGGATCGGTACAGCGCAAGAGACCCAGTACTTC
CASSLGGIGTAQETQYF
>TRBJ2-5|once|TRBV9|NA
TGTGCCAGCAGCCAGCAGGACACAAAAGAGACCCAGTACTTC
CASSQQDTKETQYF
>TRBJ1-2|NA|TRBV28|TRBD1
TGTGCCAGCAGTTTATTTACAGGGGGGCTCTACACCTTC
CASSLFTGGLYTF
>TRBJ2-1|NA|TRBV5-1|TRBD1
TGCGCCACCCAGACAGGGGGAGGGCATGAGCAGTTCTTC
CATQTGGGHEQFF
>TRBJ2-5|few|TRBV5-1|NA
TGCGCCAGCAGCTTAGGGATAACCGCTAGACTACCAAGGTACCAAGAGACCCAGTACTTC
CASSLGITARLPRYQETQYF
>TRBJ1-5|once|TRBV6-1|NA
TGTGCCAGCAGTGAGGCGGGAGGCGGACAGCCCCAGCATTTT
CASSEAGGGQPQHF
>TRBJ2-7|NA|TRBV19|NA
TGTGCCAGTAGTATCGGCGGCAGGGTGGACGAGCAGTACTTC
CASSIGGRVDEQYF
>TRBJ2-7|NA|TRBV4-1|NA
TGCGCCAGCAGCCCTTCACCCCCCATTAGGGGGCGGGCGGGAGAGCAGTACTTC
CASSPSPPIRGRAGEQYF
>TRBJ2-2|NA|TRBV19|TRBD1
TGTGCCAGTAGACAGGGGTTGAACACCGGGGAGCTGTTTTTT
CASRQGLNTGELFF
>TRBJ1-5|once|TRBV19|NA
TGTGCCAGTAGTTTCCTGACAGGACACCAGCCCCAGCATTTT
CASSFLTGHQPQHF
>TRBJ1-2|NA|TRBV28|TRBD1
TGTGCCAGCAGTTTATCGGGACAGGGGTATGGCTACACCTTC
CASSLSGQGYGYTF
>TRBJ1-2|NA|TRBV4-1|TRBD1
TGCGCCAGCAGTCAAGCACCGGCAGGGGGATATGGCTACACCTTC
CASSQAPAGGYGYTF
>TRBJ2-7|NA|TRBV5-4|TRBD2
TGTGCCAGCAGCCCCGGACTAGCGGCAGACTACGAGCAGTACTTC
CASSPGLAADYEQYF
>TRBJ1-2|NA|TRBV5-1|NA
TGCGCCAGCAGCTTGGCAGGGCGCTCAGGCTACACCTTC
CASSLAGRSGYTF
>TRBJ2-3|NA|TRBV7-3|NA
TGTGCCAGCAGCCTCCAGGGGGGCCCAGATACGCAGTATTTT
CASSLQGGPDTQYF